This entry lists 12 T cell receptor beta chains sequenced from one sample in a study of human T cells and chemical hapten exposure. Each CDR3 protein is one row after TCRdb ran MiXCR on the RACE reads. The sample gives tens of thousands of distinct CDR3 sequences, approximately 9.6% of which show up once; about 9.6% is in the top ten. Described time point: pre-sensitization, week 0. Indicated treatment: therapeutic diphenylcyclopropenone sensitization with weekly scalp DPC. Total RNA came from unfractionated whole blood. Sample: whole blood, taken in connection with sensitization to the hapten diphenylcyclopropenone (DPC). The receptors shown here come from a woman aged 25 to 45 with alopecia areata. Some clones in this sample may be carry-over from other donors' samples.

This clonotype was detected only a few times. The chain combines TRBV27 with TRBJ1-2, with a weak D call TRBD1 (5 bases). V was pared by 2 bases and J by 0 bases, with 22 bases between. CDR1 and CDR2 from the germline V gene are MNHEY and SMNVEV (reference sequence). There are 19 residues in the CDR3. The CDR3 nucleotides are TGTGCCAGCAGTTTAACCTACGCCTTCCGACAGCTAGCTAACTATGGCTACACCTTC. This codes for CASSLTYAFRQLANYGYTF.

This clonotype has only one observation. For the CDR3, the DNA is TGTGCCAGCAGCTTAGAAGCAGGGGGGAGCACAGATACGCAGTATTTT. It codes for CASSLEAGGSTDTQYF. V and J are TRBV7-9 and TRBJ2-3; TRBD1 might be the D (7 bases). This CDR3 has 16 residues. V gave up 1 base and J gave up 0 bases, with 11 bases separating them. Germline V gene data show CDR1 as SEHNR and CDR2 as FQNEAQ (reference sequence).

This clonotype was seen at least ten times. The genes are TRBV3-1 and TRBJ2-3; D not resolved. The germline V gene encodes CDR1 LGHDT and CDR2 YNNKEL (reference sequence). The CDR3 has 16 residues. The V end lost 1 base, the J end lost 0 bases, and 11 bases lay between the germline ends. CDR3 residues: CASSQGSTSSTDTQYF. CDR3 DNA: TGTGCCAGCAGCCAAGGGTCTACCTCTAGCACAGATACGCAGTATTTT.

This clonotype was seen more than once but under ten times. The rearrangement joins TRBV12-3 or TRBV12-4 to TRBJ2-5, with 13 bases lining up with TRBD2. Germline trimming cut 3 bases from V and 1 base from J; bases unmatched to any gene: 5. This CDR3 has 17 amino acids. CDR3: CASSFVRLAGGQETQYF. The DNA for the CDR3 is TGTGCCAGCAGTTTTGTTCGACTAGCGGGGGGCCAAGAGACCCAGTACTTC.

The table lists this clonotype with a few counts. The chain is built from TRBV20-1 and TRBJ2-3; D is perhaps TRBD2 (6 bases). This CDR3 is built from 12 residues. Germline assignment: CDR1 DFQATT and CDR2 SNEGSKA (reference sequence). The V end was cut by 5 bases, the J end by 12 bases, with 18 bases between. The CDR3 protein is CSAGLGRGSQYF. CDR3 sequence (DNA): TGCAGTGCTGGGTTGGGGCGGGGTAGTCAGTATTTT.

This clonotype has a handful of counts. V is TRBV18 and J is TRBJ1-5; D gene ambiguous. The V gene's germline CDR1 is KGHSH and CDR2 LQKENI. Trimming shortened V by 4 bases and J by 7 bases, and 11 bases separated the two germline ends. CDR3 length: 13 amino acids. CDR3 region: CASSQGLDQPQHF. The CDR3 nucleotides are TGTGCCAGCTCACAGGGATTGGACCAGCCCCAGCATTTT.

This clonotype was counted a few times. This sequence joins TRBV7-9 and TRBJ2-3; D could derive from TRBD1 or TRBD2 (5 bases each). This CDR3 has 14 amino acids. The germline CDR1 and CDR2 sequences are SEHNR and FQNEAQ (reference sequence). The V end was cut by 11 bases, the J end by 3 bases, with 18 bases between. The DNA for the CDR3 is TGTGCCTCGAGGGACGGTAGCTCAACAGATACGCAGTATTTT. Residues: CASRDGSSTDTQYF. Full variable domain (missing parts from reference TRBV7-9 and TRBJ2-3): DTGVSQNPRHKITKRGQNVTFRCDPISEHNRLYWYRQTLGQGPEFLTYFQNEAQLEKSRLLSDRFSAERPKGSFSTLEIQRTEQGDSAMYLCASRDGSSTDTQYFGPGTRLTVL.

This clonotype has just a few counts. The chain couples TRBV9 to TRBJ2-7; TRBD1 matches at 8 bases. Germline CDR1 reads SGDLS; CDR2 reads YYNGEE. The CDR3 extends over 14 amino acids. Trimming cost V 4 bases and J 4 bases; bases outside gene matches: 7. The CDR3 DNA is TGTGCCAGCAGCCCCCAGACAGGGGATTACGAGCAGTACTTC. Translating gives CASSPQTGDYEQYF.

This clonotype appeared a few times. The chain employs TRBV3-1 and TRBJ2-3; perhaps TRBD1 as D (5 bases). CDR3 length: 14 residues. V lost 1 base, J lost 6 bases, and 11 bases lay in between. Per the germline V gene, CDR1 is LGHDT and CDR2 is YNNKEL (reference sequence). DNA for the CDR3: TGTGCCAGCAGCCAAGGCAGGGATGGCGATACGCAGTATTTT. Translating it yields CASSQGRDGDTQYF.

The chain combines TRBV6-2 or TRBV6-3 with TRBJ1-5; a weak D match, TRBD1 (6 bases). Trimming took off 2 bases at V and 7 bases at J, with 12 bases between the two ends. From germline, CDR1 is MNHEY and CDR2 SVGEGT. CDR3 length equals 14 residues. The DNA for the CDR3 is TGTGCCAGCAGTTACGCGACAGGTTGGCAGCCCCAGCATTTT. Protein: CASSYATGWQPQHF.

At least ten counts were recorded for this clonotype. The V and J genes are TRBV7-2 and TRBJ2-3; D not resolved. This CDR3 is 14 amino acids long. The V gene's germline CDR1 is SGHTA and CDR2 FQGNSA. The V gene lost 2 bases and the J gene lost 2 bases, with 8 bases spanning the gap. CDR3 region: CASSLFYITDTQYF. In DNA form, the CDR3 reads TGTGCCAGCAGCTTATTTTACATCACAGATACGCAGTATTTT.

A few counts support this clonotype. The rearrangement joins TRBV6-1 to TRBJ2-3; a possible D gene is TRBD2 (5 bases). CDR1 is MNHNS, CDR2 SASEGT, per germline. This CDR3 is 14 amino acids long. V lost 4 bases and J 0 bases, leaving 8 bases between the germline ends. Here the CDR3 DNA reads TGTGCCAGCAGTGCAACGGGGAGCACAGATACGCAGTATTTT. Protein product: CASSATGSTDTQYF.